These 25 T cell receptor beta chains came from one sample sequenced in a study of neoadjuvant anti-PD-1 for oral cavity cancer. Noted time point: after neoadjuvant nivolumab, at surgical resection. Clones were read by immunoSEQ multiplex PCR, and TCRdb kept only the in-frame ones, dropping some. The profile covers 20,000 to 25,000 clones, with around 43% appearing a single time and around 43% taken by the ten largest. The sample in question was tumor tissue, obtained after nivolumab (anti-PD-1) treatment. The receptor set was obtained from a person aged 40 to 85 with oral cavity squamous cell carcinoma.

This clone has just a few counts. The chain employs TRBV19 and TRBJ1-1; maybe TRBD1 (6 bases). Per germline, CDR1 LNHDA and CDR2 SQIVND (reference sequence). Trimming left V 5 bases short and J 1 base short, with 17 bases between. This CDR3 spans 16 amino acids. The CDR3 DNA follows: TGTGCCAGTAGTGCCCGTGAGGGGGAGCGGAACACTGAAGCTTTCTTT. This gives the protein CASSAREGERNTEAFF.

By proportion, this clone is medium-sized. The rearrangement joins TRBV13 to TRBJ2-7; no firm D call. The length of the CDR3 is 14 residues. Germline V gene data show CDR1 as PRHDT and CDR2 as FYEKMQ (reference sequence). Trimming stripped 5 bases from V and 1 base from J, with 12 bases between. The CDR3 loop is CASSEFPTSYEQYF. Written as DNA, the CDR3 is TGTGCCAGCAGCGAGTTCCCTACTTCCTACGAGCAGTACTTC.

This clone showed up just a few times. This sequence joins TRBV10-1 and TRBJ2-3; no definite D call. V was pared by 3 bases and J by 0 bases, with 1 base between. Germline V gene data show CDR1 as WNHNN and CDR2 as SYGVQD (reference sequence). The CDR3 is 12 amino acids. CDR3 DNA: TGCGCCAGCAGTGACAGCACAGATACGCAGTATTTT. Translating it yields CASSDSTDTQYF.

V and J are TRBV6-5 and TRBJ2-7, with D possibly matching TRBD2 (5 bases). CDR3 length: 14 amino acids. Trimming pared 2 bases from V and 3 bases from J, leaving 11 bases between. Germline CDR1 MNHEY, CDR2 SVGAGI. The CDR3 protein is CASSYRVGNYEQYF. CDR3 bases: TGTGCCAGCAGTTACAGGGTCGGGAACTACGAGCAGTACTTC.

This clone was found a few times. The chain employs TRBV5-4 and TRBJ1-2; D unclear. This CDR3 contains 11 residues. Trimming took 4 bases from V and 5 from J, leaving 6 bases between them. CDR1 and CDR2 from the germline V gene are SGHNT and YYREEE (reference sequence). The CDR3 sequence is CASSGDYGYTF. DNA for the CDR3: TGTGCCAGCAGCGGCGATTATGGCTACACCTTC.

The chain employs TRBV9 and TRBJ2-5; D possibly corresponds to TRBD1 (6 bases). In germline, CDR1 is SGDLS, CDR2 YYNGEE. Trimming removed 4 bases from V and 2 bases from J, with 18 bases in between. The CDR3 covers 16 residues. The CDR3 loop is CASSPSTGLFQETQYF. The DNA for the CDR3 is TGTGCCAGCAGCCCTTCGACAGGCCTTTTTCAAGAGACCCAGTACTTC.

This clone was recorded many times. This chain joins TRBV7-2 and TRBJ1-6; the D gene is possibly TRBD1 (6 bases). Germline V gives CDR1 SGHTA, CDR2 FQGNSA. The CDR3 totals 15 residues. V lost 7 bases and J lost 9, with 19 bases in between. The CDR3 DNA follows: TGTGCCAGCACTTTACTCAGGGGAAGTAGTTCACCCCTCCACTTT. It is translated as CASTLLRGSSSPLHF.

The V gene is TRBV5-1, the J gene TRBJ2-7; 9 nucleotides align to TRBD2. Germline CDR1 and CDR2: SGHRS and YFSETQ. The ends lost 0 bases at V and 0 bases at J; junction bases unmatched: 7. This CDR3 region has 17 residues. CDR3 residues: CASSLGASGTSSYEQYF. The CDR3 nucleotides are TGCGCCAGCAGCTTGGGGGCTAGCGGGACGAGCTCCTACGAGCAGTACTTC.

The chain recombines TRBV5-8 with TRBJ1-1; possibly TRBD1 for D (6 bases). The ends were cut back, 4 bases at V and 4 bases at J, with 17 bases in the middle. Germline loops: CDR1 SGHTS, CDR2 YDEGEE. CDR3 length equals 15 residues. In nucleotides, the CDR3 is TGTGCCAGCAGCAGATCAGGGGATCTAGGCACTGAAGCTTTCTTT. Protein sequence: CASSRSGDLGTEAFF. Together with reference TRBV5-8 and TRBJ1-1, the CDR3 gives the full variable domain: EAGVTQSPTHLIKTRGQQATLRCSPISGHTSVYWYQQALGLGLQFLLWYDEGEERNRGNFPPRFSGRQFPNYSSELNVNALELEDSALYLCASSRSGDLGTEAFFGQGTRLTVV.

The chain joins TRBV2 to TRBJ2-1; TRBD1 matches at 9 bases. The V gene's germline CDR1 is SNHLY and CDR2 FYNNEI. The CDR3 covers 15 residues. J lost 3 bases, V lost 6 bases, and 6 bases had no gene match. CDR3 protein: CASRDPGQGYNEQFF. DNA for the CDR3: TGTGCCAGCAGGGACCCGGGACAGGGCTACAATGAGCAGTTCTTC.

This clone was counted only a few times. This chain links TRBV18 with TRBJ1-1, with 7 nucleotides matching TRBD1. Germline V gives CDR1 KGHSH, CDR2 LQKENI. The CDR3 has 13 residues. After removal of 6 bases from V and 6 bases from J, the junction contained 7 bases not matched to a gene. CDR3 sequence: CASSAGGEAEAFF. The CDR3 DNA follows: TGTGCCAGCTCTGCAGGGGGGGAAGCTGAAGCTTTCTTT.

The V gene is TRBV9, the J gene TRBJ1-2; 8 positions match TRBD1. The CDR3 has 14 amino acids. Germline V gene sequence: CDR1 SGDLS, CDR2 YYNGEE. V was clipped by 0 bases and J by 7 bases; unmatched bases: 5. CDR3 sequence: CASSVVNRGGGYTF. CDR3 nucleotide sequence: TGTGCCAGCAGCGTAGTGAACAGGGGGGGTGGCTACACCTTC.

This clone was observed a few times. The V and J genes are TRBV29-1 and TRBJ1-1, with 10 bases fitting TRBD1. The CDR3 has 15 amino acids. J lost 4 bases, V lost 6 bases, and 11 bases had no gene match. Germline CDR1 and CDR2: SQVTM and ANQGSEA. The CDR3 DNA reads TGCAGCGTGGCCCGGGACAGGGGAATCGGCACTGAAGCTTTCTTT. This codes for CSVARDRGIGTEAFF.

The J gene is TRBJ2-3, the V gene TRBV30; D is perhaps TRBD1 (6 bases). The CDR3 spans 15 residues. Germline V lookup: CDR1 GTSNPN, CDR2 SVGIG (reference sequence). With 0 bases removed from V and 0 bases from J, the gap between germline ends came to 10 bases. The CDR3 here is CAWSVDSQSTDTQYF. The CDR3 DNA follows: TGTGCCTGGAGTGTGGACAGCCAAAGCACAGATACGCAGTATTTT.

This chain uses TRBV19 with TRBJ1-1; a weak D match, TRBD1 (6 bases). The CDR3 is made up of 14 amino acids. The germline CDR1 and CDR2 sequences are LNHDA and SQIVND (reference sequence). Trimming stripped 4 bases from V and 4 bases from J, with 13 bases between. CDR3 nucleotides: TGTGCCAGTAGTACCAGGGGTCGGGGCACTGAAGCTTTCTTT. Translation gives CASSTRGRGTEAFF.

The chain recombines TRBV9 with TRBJ1-1; 10 positions agree with TRBD1. With V trimmed by 0 bases and J by 3 bases, 5 bases remained unmatched. Germline V gene sequence: CDR1 SGDLS, CDR2 YYNGEE. This CDR3 has 16 residues. CDR3 region: CASSVGQGASDTEAFF. CDR3 bases: TGTGCCAGCAGCGTAGGACAGGGGGCCTCGGACACTGAAGCTTTCTTT.

J is TRBJ2-1 and V is TRBV11-2; D is possibly TRBD2 (5 bases). The CDR3 length is 17 residues. Germline CDR1 and CDR2: SGHAT and FQNNGV. V lost 0 bases to trimming and J lost 0 bases, with 12 bases between them. The CDR3 loop is CASSLDRRGPSYNEQFF. The CDR3 DNA follows: TGTGCCAGCAGCTTAGATAGGAGAGGGCCCTCCTACAATGAGCAGTTCTTC.

This sequence joins TRBV7-2 and TRBJ2-1, with 7 bases aligning to TRBD1. Germline V gene lookup returns CDR1 SGHTA and CDR2 FQGNSA. The CDR3 runs to 15 residues. J lost 7 bases, V lost 2 bases, and 8 bases had no gene match. CDR3 in amino acids: CASSLSPARGNEQFF. In nucleotides, the CDR3 is TGTGCCAGCAGCTTAAGCCCCGCCAGGGGGAATGAGCAGTTCTTC.

The chain employs TRBV4-1 and TRBJ2-3, with D unresolved. The CDR3 length is 15 residues. Deletions cut 0 bases from V and 2 bases from J, with 9 bases between. Germline V gene data show CDR1 as MGHRA and CDR2 as YSYEKL. Written as DNA, the CDR3 is TGCGCCAGCAGCCAAGAAGACTGGCACACAGATACGCAGTATTTT. It codes for CASSQEDWHTDTQYF.

The rearrangement uses TRBV4-1 and TRBJ2-2; D not certain. This CDR3 is built from 17 residues. Germline V gives CDR1 MGHRA, CDR2 YSYEKL. Trimming removed 0 bases at V and 4 bases at J, with 15 bases between. CDR3 bases: TGCGCCAGCAGCCAAGATATCGTCGTAGGGCGCACCGGGGAGCTGTTTTTT. It codes for CASSQDIVVGRTGELFF.

V gene TRBV7-9 combines with J gene TRBJ1-2, with unresolved D. The germline gives CDR1 SEHNR, CDR2 FQNEAQ (reference sequence). This CDR3 region has 13 residues. V was shortened by 5 bases and J by 4 bases, with 11 bases between the two germline ends. Here the CDR3 DNA reads TGTGCCAGCAGCCCCGACGTAGGCTATGGCTACACCTTC. Its translation: CASSPDVGYGYTF.

This clone was picked up a small number of times. This chain links TRBV20-1 with TRBJ2-7; a weak D match, TRBD2 (5 bases). This CDR3 has 11 amino acids. Germline V gene lookup returns CDR1 DFQATT and CDR2 SNEGSKA (reference sequence). Trimming shortened V by 5 bases and J by 7 bases, and 12 bases separated the two germline ends. CDR3 amino acids: CSALGVQEQYF. Written as DNA, the CDR3 is TGCAGTGCTCTCGGGGTCCAAGAGCAGTACTTC.

The genes are TRBV7-2 and TRBJ1-1; no reliable D call. Trimming removed 5 bases at V and 1 base at J, with 14 bases between. The CDR3 spans 15 residues. Germline V gives CDR1 SGHTA, CDR2 FQGNSA. Written as DNA, the CDR3 is TGTGCCAGCAGCCCAGAGGGCAGTTCGAACACTGAAGCTTTCTTT. As protein: CASSPEGSSNTEAFF. Variable domain in full (rest from reference TRBV7-2 and TRBJ1-1): GAGVSQSPSNKVTEKGKDVELRCDPISGHTALYWYRQSLGQGLEFLIYFQGNSAPDKSGLPSDRFSAERTGGSVSTLTIQRTQQEDSAVYLCASSPEGSSNTEAFFGQGTRLTVV.

This clone was counted only a few times. The V gene is TRBV18, the J gene TRBJ1-6; no clear D gene. This CDR3 region has 17 residues. With 3 bases removed from V and 0 bases from J, the gap between germline ends came to 12 bases. The germline V gene has CDR1 KGHSH and CDR2 LQKENI. The CDR3 protein is CASSPLYGSSYNSPLHF. DNA of the CDR3: TGTGCCAGCTCACCTCTATATGGAAGCTCCTATAATTCACCCCTCCACTTT.

This sequence joins TRBV9 and TRBJ1-6; 7 bases are a match to TRBD1. Per germline, CDR1 SGDLS and CDR2 YYNGEE. V dropped 1 base and J dropped 7; count of bases not matched to a gene: 8. The CDR3 is 16 residues long. CDR3: CASSVTSGTANSPLHF. In DNA form, the CDR3 reads TGTGCCAGCAGCGTAACCTCCGGGACAGCGAATTCACCCCTCCACTTT.